This T cell receptor (beta chain) was sequenced in a study of hypomethylating agent response in myelodysplastic syndrome. Study summary: Patients received azacitidine (about 70% of the 11) or decitabine (3 of 11). Responders were about six patients with complete response or hematologic improvement; about five were non-responders.

The repertoire was sequenced with immunoSEQ multiplex PCR; TCRdb's copy has only in-frame clones and lacks some. The sample carries about 4,500 clones, 75% to 90% recorded once. For this clone: Its antigen remains unidentified.

CDR1 and CDR2 (germline): SGDLS, YYNGEE. The length of the CDR3 is 17 residues. The germline V and J ends were trimmed by 4 bases and 0 bases, with 19 bases remaining between them. The study, taken as a whole, reports: No significant post-treatment change in richness, rarefaction diversity or clonality, across all patients or response groups.

This clonotype originated in a human donor with myelodysplastic syndrome. The chain joins TRBV9 to TRBJ1-1, with D possibly matching TRBD1 (5 bases). Sample: bone marrow, taken before or after starting hypomethylating agent treatment for myelodysplastic syndrome (not recorded which). DNA of the CDR3: TGTGCCAGCAGCTCATCTCCTGCGGGACCCATGAACACTGAAGCTTTCTTT. Translation: CASSSSPAGPMNTEAFF.